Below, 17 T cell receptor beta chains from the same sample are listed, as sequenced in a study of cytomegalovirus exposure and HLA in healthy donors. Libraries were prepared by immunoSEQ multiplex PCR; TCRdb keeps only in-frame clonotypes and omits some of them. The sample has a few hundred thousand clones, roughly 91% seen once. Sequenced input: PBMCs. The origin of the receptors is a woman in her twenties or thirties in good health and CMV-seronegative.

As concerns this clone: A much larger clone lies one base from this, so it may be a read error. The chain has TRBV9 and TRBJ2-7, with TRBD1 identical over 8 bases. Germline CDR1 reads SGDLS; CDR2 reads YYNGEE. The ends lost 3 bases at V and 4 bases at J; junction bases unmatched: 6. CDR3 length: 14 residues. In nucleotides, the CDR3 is TGTGCCAGCAGCGCCGGGACAGGAGGATACGAGCAGTACTTC. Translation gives CASSAGTGGYEQYF.

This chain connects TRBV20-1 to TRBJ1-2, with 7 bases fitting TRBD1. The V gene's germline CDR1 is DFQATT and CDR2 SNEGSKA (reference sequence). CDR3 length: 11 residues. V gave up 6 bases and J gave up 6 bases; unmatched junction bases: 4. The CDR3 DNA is TGCAGTGCAACAGACAGGGATGGCTACACCTTC. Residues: CSATDRDGYTF.

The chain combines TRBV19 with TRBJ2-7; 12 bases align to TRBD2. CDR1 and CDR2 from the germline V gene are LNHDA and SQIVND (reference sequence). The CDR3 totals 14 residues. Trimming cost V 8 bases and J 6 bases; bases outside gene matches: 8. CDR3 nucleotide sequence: TGTGCCAGTCAACGGACTAGCGGGATAGGCGAGCAGTACTTC. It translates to CASQRTSGIGEQYF.

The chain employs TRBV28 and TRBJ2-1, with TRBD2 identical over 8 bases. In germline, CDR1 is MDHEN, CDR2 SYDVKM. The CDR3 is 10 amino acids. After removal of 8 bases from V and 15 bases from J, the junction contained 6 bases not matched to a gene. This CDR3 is CASVGTRPFF. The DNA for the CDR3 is TGTGCCAGCGTTGGGACTAGACCGTTCTTC.

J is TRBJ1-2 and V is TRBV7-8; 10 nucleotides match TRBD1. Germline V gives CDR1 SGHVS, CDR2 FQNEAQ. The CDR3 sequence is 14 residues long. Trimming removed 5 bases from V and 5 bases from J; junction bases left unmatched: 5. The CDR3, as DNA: TGTGCCAGCAGCCCAGGACAGGGGGTTTATGGCTACACCTTC. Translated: CASSPGQGVYGYTF.

The chain's CDR3 is CASSAREQGNLEQFF. The CDR3 DNA follows: TGCGCCAGCAGCGCCCGGGAACAGGGTAATCTTGAGCAGTTCTTC. This sequence joins TRBV4-3 and TRBJ2-1; D possibly corresponds to TRBD1 (6 bases). Looked up from germline, CDR1 is LGHNA and CDR2 is YSLEER. V lost 5 bases, J lost 9 bases, and 20 bases lay in between. This CDR3 is 15 amino acids long.

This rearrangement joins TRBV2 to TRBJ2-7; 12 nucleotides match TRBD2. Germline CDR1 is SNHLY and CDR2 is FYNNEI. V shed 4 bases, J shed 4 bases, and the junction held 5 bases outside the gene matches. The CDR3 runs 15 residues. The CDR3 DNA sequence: TGTGCCAGCAGTGGGGCCGGGACTAGCGGGTACGAGCAGTACTTC. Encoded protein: CASSGAGTSGYEQYF.

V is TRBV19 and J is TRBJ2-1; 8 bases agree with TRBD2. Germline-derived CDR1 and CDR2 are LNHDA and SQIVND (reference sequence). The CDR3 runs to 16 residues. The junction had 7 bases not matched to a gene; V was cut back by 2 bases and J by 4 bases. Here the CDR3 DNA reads TGTGCCAGTAGTATAAGGAGCGGGAGTCAATACAATGAGCAGTTCTTC. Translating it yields CASSIRSGSQYNEQFF. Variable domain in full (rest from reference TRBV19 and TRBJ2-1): DGGITQSPKYLFRKEGQNVTLSCEQNLNHDAMYWYRQDPGQGLRLIYYSQIVNDFQKGDIAEGYSVSREKKESFPLTVTSAQKNPTAFYLCASSIRSGSQYNEQFFGPGTRLTVL.

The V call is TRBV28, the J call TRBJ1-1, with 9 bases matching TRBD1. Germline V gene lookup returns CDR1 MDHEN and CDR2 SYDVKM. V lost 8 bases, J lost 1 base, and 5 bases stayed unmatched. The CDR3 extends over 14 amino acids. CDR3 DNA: TGTGCCAGCGTGACAGGGGGTAGGAACACTGAAGCTTTCTTT. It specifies CASVTGGRNTEAFF. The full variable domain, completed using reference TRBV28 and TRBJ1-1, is DVKVTQSSRYLVKRTGEKVFLECVQDMDHENMFWYRQDPGLGLRLIYFSYDVKMKEKGDIPEGYSVSREKKERFSLILESASTNQTSMYLCASVTGGRNTEAFFGQGTRLTVV.

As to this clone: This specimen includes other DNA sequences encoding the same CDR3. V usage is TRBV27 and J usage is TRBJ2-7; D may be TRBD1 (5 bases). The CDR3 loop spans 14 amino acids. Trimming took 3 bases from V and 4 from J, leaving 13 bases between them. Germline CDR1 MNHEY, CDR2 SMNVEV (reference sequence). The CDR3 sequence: CASSFSAGSYEQYF. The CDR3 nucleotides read TGTGCCAGCAGTTTCTCGGCAGGGTCGTACGAGCAGTACTTC.

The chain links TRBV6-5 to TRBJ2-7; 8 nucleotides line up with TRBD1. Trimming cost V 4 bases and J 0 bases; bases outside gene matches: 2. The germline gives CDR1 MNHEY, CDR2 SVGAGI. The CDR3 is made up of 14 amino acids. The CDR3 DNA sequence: TGTGCCAGCAGTTCGACAGGGGCCTCCTACGAGCAGTACTTC. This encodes CASSSTGASYEQYF.

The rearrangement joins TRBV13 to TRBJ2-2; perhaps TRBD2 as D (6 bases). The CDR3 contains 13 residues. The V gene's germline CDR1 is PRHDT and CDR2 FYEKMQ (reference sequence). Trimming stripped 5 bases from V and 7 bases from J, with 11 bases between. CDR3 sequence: CASSPRGFGELFF. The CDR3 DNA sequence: TGTGCCAGCAGCCCTCGGGGGTTCGGGGAGCTGTTTTTT.

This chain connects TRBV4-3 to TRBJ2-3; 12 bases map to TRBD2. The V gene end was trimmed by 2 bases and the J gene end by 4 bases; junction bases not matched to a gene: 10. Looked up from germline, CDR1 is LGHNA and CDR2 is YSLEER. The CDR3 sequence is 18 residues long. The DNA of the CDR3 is TGCGCCAGCAGCCAACCGATATGGACTAGCGGGAAGTCAGATACGCAGTATTTT. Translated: CASSQPIWTSGKSDTQYF.

CDR3 amino acids: CSVSTRLSKNIQYF. As DNA, the CDR3 is TGCAGCGTATCGACTAGGCTGTCCAAAAACATTCAGTACTTC. This rearrangement joins TRBV29-1 to TRBJ2-4; weak D call: TRBD2 (6 bases). This CDR3 region has 14 residues. Per the germline V gene, CDR1 is SQVTM and CDR2 is ANQGSEA. V was pared by 6 bases and J by 2 bases, with 14 bases between.

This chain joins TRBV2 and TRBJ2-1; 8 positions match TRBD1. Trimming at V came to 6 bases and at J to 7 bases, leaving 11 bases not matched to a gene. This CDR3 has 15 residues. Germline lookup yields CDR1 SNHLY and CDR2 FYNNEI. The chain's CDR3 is CASRGGQGGRNEQFF. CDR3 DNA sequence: TGTGCCAGCAGGGGAGGACAGGGAGGTCGAAATGAGCAGTTCTTC.

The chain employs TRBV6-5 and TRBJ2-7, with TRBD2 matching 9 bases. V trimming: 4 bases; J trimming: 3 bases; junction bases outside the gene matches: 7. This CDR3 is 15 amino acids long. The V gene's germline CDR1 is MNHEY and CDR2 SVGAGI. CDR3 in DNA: TGTGCCAGCAGTTCCAAGCGGGGGGAGCTCTACGAGCAGTACTTC. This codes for CASSSKRGELYEQYF.

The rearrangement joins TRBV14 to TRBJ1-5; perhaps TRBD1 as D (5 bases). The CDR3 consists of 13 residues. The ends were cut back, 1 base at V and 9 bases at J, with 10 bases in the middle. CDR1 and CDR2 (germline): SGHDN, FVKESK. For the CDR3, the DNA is TGTGCCAGCAGCCAAGGAGGGACCGCGCCCCAGCATTTT. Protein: CASSQGGTAPQHF.